The 26 T cell receptor beta chains below were found in one sample sequenced in a study of post-analysis software for immune sequencing data. General study findings and limits: TRBV segments more frequent in patients than in controls numbered five and included TRBV5-6, TRBV5-1 and TRBV20-1.

Unique molecular identifiers were carried by the TCR beta cDNA libraries. Each CDR3 protein gets one entry after TCRdb re-called the PCR reads with MiXCR. Among roughly 600,000 distinct CDR3 sequences listed, 44% were seen once. No antigen is known for these receptors. Material for sequencing was blood. The receptors were gathered from a girl aged 5-17 years with multiple sclerosis.

This clonotype was seen a handful of times. This chain joins TRBV4-1 and TRBJ1-2, with D possibly TRBD1 on 6 matching bases. The CDR3 runs to 16 residues. V was shortened by 4 bases and J by 6 bases, with 21 bases between the two germline ends. Germline V gene lookup returns CDR1 MGHRA and CDR2 YSYEKL. The CDR3 DNA is TGCGCCAGCAGCCTCCCCGGGACGGGAAAGGGGGATGGCTACACCTTC. This codes for CASSLPGTGKGDGYTF.

This clonotype was seen only a few times. The chain uses TRBV3-1 and TRBJ2-5, with 7 bases aligning to TRBD2. Germline assignment: CDR1 LGHDT and CDR2 YNNKEL (reference sequence). The CDR3 has 18 residues. V shed 0 bases and J 5 bases; nucleotides not matched to a gene: 15. CDR3 in DNA: TGTGCCAGCAGCCAAGATCCGGCGGGGGTTTTTTTTGTGGAGACCCAGTACTTC. As protein: CASSQDPAGVFFVETQYF.

The chain links TRBV7-2 to TRBJ1-2; 8 nucleotides match TRBD1. Germline CDR1 SGHTA, CDR2 FQGNSA. There are 13 residues in the CDR3. J was trimmed by 8 bases and V by 5 bases; bases with no gene match: 7. The chain's CDR3 is CASSPDRDRGYTF. DNA of the CDR3: TGTGCCAGCAGCCCGGACAGGGATCGAGGCTACACCTTC.

This chain connects TRBV29-1 to TRBJ2-2, with D unclear. Trimming shortened V by 3 bases and J by 5 bases, and 13 bases separated the two germline ends. CDR1 and CDR2 from the germline V gene are SQVTM and ANQGSEA. The CDR3 contains 14 residues. The CDR3 region has the DNA TGCAGCGTTGACCTGGGCAAACCGACCGGGGAGCTGTTTTTT. Protein sequence: CSVDLGKPTGELFF.

The CDR3 nucleotides are TGTGCCAGCAGTGTTATTGCGGGGGTCTATGGCTACACCTTC. Translating it yields CASSVIAGVYGYTF. The chain links TRBV2 to TRBJ1-2, with D possibly TRBD1 on 5 matching bases. The germline gives CDR1 SNHLY, CDR2 FYNNEI. Trimming cost V 4 bases and J 4 bases, with 13 bases left between them. The CDR3 contains 14 residues.

This clonotype has only one observation. V and J are TRBV20-1 and TRBJ2-1, with D perhaps matching TRBD2 (5 bases). The CDR3 runs 14 residues. With 6 bases removed from V and 0 bases from J, the gap between germline ends came to 12 bases. Germline-derived CDR1 and CDR2 are DFQATT and SNEGSKA (reference sequence). The CDR3 sequence is CSAPRATSYNEQFF. The CDR3 DNA follows: TGCAGTGCCCCGCGGGCTACCTCCTACAATGAGCAGTTCTTC.

This clonotype turned up a few times. The chain carries TRBV5-5 and TRBJ2-3; 8 nucleotides match TRBD1. This CDR3 is 16 amino acids long. V lost 4 bases and J lost 5; bases outside the gene matches: 12. Germline loops: CDR1 SGHKS, CDR2 YYEKEE (reference sequence). The CDR3 is CASSPTGGSVIDTQYF. CDR3 nucleotides: TGTGCCAGCAGCCCTACAGGGGGTTCAGTAATAGATACGCAGTATTTT.

Details on this clonotype: Relative to the germline gene, one junction end is altered; a read error may explain this. The DNA for the CDR3 is TGTGCCAGCAGATTAGGGTATCCGGCTGAAGCTTTCTTT. Translation: CASRLGYPAEAFF. This chain uses TRBV12-3 or TRBV12-4 with TRBJ1-1; unclear D gene. The CDR3 runs 13 residues.

The J gene is TRBJ1-2, the V gene TRBV20-1; D possibly corresponds to TRBD1 (6 bases). Germline V CDR1 and CDR2: DFQATT, SNEGSKA (reference sequence). The V end lost 5 bases, the J end lost 2 bases, and 15 bases lay between the germline ends. This CDR3 comprises 14 residues. The CDR3 sequence: CSAPAGGQNYGYTF. The DNA of the CDR3 is TGCAGTGCTCCCGCGGGGGGCCAGAACTATGGCTACACCTTC.

This clonotype was observed a handful of times. No DNA is shown, since the ends of the CDR3 on it are uncertain; the CDR3 is the one TCRdb lists. The chain is built from TRBV6-1 and TRBJ2-6. The V gene's germline CDR1 is MNHNS and CDR2 SASEGT. With termini counted, the CDR3 has 16 amino acids. The chain's CDR3 is CASLRRVGPGANVQTF.

This rearrangement joins TRBV5-1 to TRBJ2-5, with a weak D call TRBD1 (5 bases). There are 13 residues in the CDR3. Germline V gives CDR1 SGHRS, CDR2 YFSETQ. Trimming shortened V by 4 bases and J by 4 bases, and 11 bases separated the two germline ends. As DNA, the CDR3 is TGCGCCAGCAGCCCACCCAGGGTAGAGACCCAGTACTTC. Residues: CASSPPRVETQYF.

The genes are TRBV29-1 and TRBJ1-1; D unresolved. Germline V lookup: CDR1 SQVTM, CDR2 ANQGSEA. V was pared by 1 base and J by 0 bases, with 6 bases between. The CDR3 runs to 13 residues. The CDR3 region is CSVEGLVNTEAFF. CDR3 DNA: TGCAGCGTTGAAGGATTAGTGAACACTGAAGCTTTCTTT.

This clonotype was seen only once. The J gene is TRBJ2-1, the V gene TRBV9, with D possibly TRBD1 on 6 matching bases. Trimming took off 3 bases at V and 0 bases at J, with 16 bases between the two ends. CDR1 and CDR2 (germline): SGDLS, YYNGEE. This CDR3 spans 17 amino acids. The CDR3 spells CASSARQTGNSYNEQFF. The CDR3 DNA reads TGTGCCAGCAGCGCCCGCCAGACAGGAAACTCCTACAATGAGCAGTTCTTC.

As regards this clonotype: One end of the junction varies from germline; a read error may be responsible. The V and J genes are TRBV7-8 and TRBJ1-2; no definite D call. The CDR3 sequence is 18 residues long. From germline, CDR1 is SGHVS and CDR2 FQNEAQ. The chain's CDR3 is CANSHAGPSGVTNYGYTF. Written as DNA, the CDR3 is TGTGCCAACAGCCACGCTGGTCCTTCCGGGGTCACTAACTATGGCTACACCTTC.

The V and J genes are TRBV6-6 and TRBJ1-4; D perhaps matches TRBD1 (5 bases). From germline, CDR1 is MNHNY and CDR2 SVGAGI (reference sequence). The V and J ends lost 6 bases and 8 bases respectively, with 7 bases between them. This CDR3 is 11 amino acids long. The CDR3 sequence is CASRRQEKLFF. The CDR3 nucleotides read TGTGCCAGCAGGCGACAGGAAAAACTGTTTTTT.

The table lists this clonotype with a few counts. The rearrangement joins TRBV2 to TRBJ2-1, with D perhaps TRBD2 (6 bases). The CDR3 is 11 amino acids. The germline V gene encodes CDR1 SNHLY and CDR2 FYNNEI. Trimming took off 11 bases at V and 8 bases at J, with 13 bases between the two ends. The CDR3 sequence: CAAGRGYEQFF. The CDR3 DNA reads TGTGCCGCGGGGAGAGGGTATGAGCAGTTCTTC.

This clonotype has a handful of counts. The rearrangement joins TRBV9 to TRBJ2-5; 9 nucleotides line up with TRBD1. Germline CDR1 SGDLS, CDR2 YYNGEE. The length of the CDR3 is 18 residues. V trimming: 4 bases; J trimming: 2 bases; junction bases outside the gene matches: 15. The CDR3 region is CASSQNRGPSGEQETQYF. CDR3 DNA sequence: TGTGCCAGCAGCCAGAACAGGGGGCCCAGCGGGGAACAAGAGACCCAGTACTTC. The full variable domain, its missing parts supplied by reference TRBV9 and TRBJ2-5, is DSGVTQTPKHLITATGQRVTLRCSPRSGDLSVYWYQQSLDQGLQFLIQYYNGEERAKGNILERFSAQQFPDLHSELNLSSLELGDSALYFCASSQNRGPSGEQETQYFGPGTRLLVL.

This rearrangement joins TRBV10-3 to TRBJ2-7, with 13 bases that match TRBD2. The DNA end favors TRBJ2-5, so the J call may be wrong. This CDR3 is built from 18 residues. Germline CDR1 is ENHRY and CDR2 is SYGVKD. The CDR3 reads CAISESRLAGGHQETQYF. Written as DNA, the CDR3 is TGTGCCATCAGTGAGTCGAGACTAGCGGGGGGTCATCAAGAGACCCAGTACTTC.

The chain carries TRBV9 and TRBJ2-1, with D uncertain. CDR1 and CDR2 (germline): SGDLS, YYNGEE. Between the trimmed V and J ends, which lost 0 bases and 0 bases, there was a span of 19 bases. This CDR3 is built from 19 residues. This chain's CDR3 is CASSVATGSSRSSYNEQFF. The CDR3 DNA reads as TGTGCCAGCAGCGTAGCTACCGGGTCGTCCCGAAGCTCCTACAATGAGCAGTTCTTC.

This clonotype showed up just a few times. The rearrangement links TRBV6-1 to TRBJ2-7, with TRBD1 as a possible D gene (5 bases). CDR1 and CDR2 (germline): MNHNS, SASEGT. The CDR3 covers 14 residues. V lost 3 bases and J 2 bases, leaving 11 bases between the germline ends. CDR3 DNA: TGTGCCAGCAGTGATAAAGGCAGGGCCTACGAGCAGTACTTC. Translated, it gives CASSDKGRAYEQYF.

This rearrangement joins TRBV28 to TRBJ2-3; the D gene could be TRBD1 or TRBD2 (5 bases each). From germline, CDR1 is MDHEN and CDR2 SYDVKM. The CDR3 is made up of 12 amino acids. The V gene lost 8 bases and the J gene lost 2 bases, with 8 bases spanning the gap. The CDR3 nucleotides are TGTGCCAGCGGGACCTACACAGATACGCAGTATTTT. This translates into CASGTYTDTQYF. The variable domain in full, with the rest retrieved from reference TRBV28 and TRBJ2-3, is DVKVTQSSRYLVKRTGEKVFLECVQDMDHENMFWYRQDPGLGLRLIYFSYDVKMKEKGDIPEGYSVSREKKERFSLILESASTNQTSMYLCASGTYTDTQYFGPGTRLTVL.

The rearrangement joins TRBV28 to TRBJ2-1; tentative D call: TRBD2 (6 bases). TRBJ2-7 matches the DNA end more closely, so the J call is doubtful. CDR1 and CDR2 (germline): MDHEN, SYDVKM. CDR3 size: 16 residues. The CDR3 bases are TGTGCCAGCAGTTCTGGCCTGCGGGACCGGCAGTACGAGCAGTACTTC. As protein: CASSSGLRDRQYEQYF.

This rearrangement joins TRBV7-7 to TRBJ2-7, with 8 bases aligning to TRBD1. V gave up 1 base and J gave up 9 bases; unmatched junction bases: 17. From germline, CDR1 is SSHAT and CDR2 FNYEAQ (reference sequence). This CDR3 spans 17 amino acids. Here the CDR3 reads CASSLGPRTGPDGGQYF. The CDR3 coding sequence is TGTGCCAGCAGCTTAGGGCCTCGGACAGGGCCAGATGGGGGGCAGTACTTC.

On this clonotype: The junction differs from germline at one of its ends, possibly a read error. The V gene is TRBV10-3, the J gene TRBJ2-7; no clear D. Germline assignment: CDR1 ENHRY and CDR2 SYGVKD. The CDR3 spans 13 residues. Written as DNA, the CDR3 is TGTGCCACCAACCCCGGACCGAACTACGAGCAGTACTTT. Residues: CATNPGPNYEQYF.

This clonotype was recorded once. The chain links TRBV5-1 to TRBJ1-5; D ambiguous. The CDR3 has 13 residues. Between the trimmed V and J ends, which lost 4 bases and 6 bases, there was a span of 11 bases. The germline gives CDR1 SGHRS, CDR2 YFSETQ. CDR3 residues: CASSPGFSQPQHF. CDR3 sequence (DNA): TGCGCCAGCAGCCCGGGCTTTAGTCAGCCCCAGCATTTT. Complete variable domain (other parts from reference TRBV5-1 and TRBJ1-5): KAGVTQTPRYLIKTRGQQVTLSCSPISGHRSVSWYQQTPGQGLQFLFEYFSETQRNKGNFPGRFSGRQFSNSRSEMNVSTLELGDSALYLCASSPGFSQPQHFGDGTRLSIL.

The J gene is TRBJ2-5, the V gene TRBV2, with D hard to call. Looked up from germline, CDR1 is SNHLY and CDR2 is FYNNEI. V lost 8 bases and J 2 bases, leaving 9 bases between the germline ends. The CDR3 contains 12 residues. In DNA form, the CDR3 reads TGTGCCAGCGGCGGCACACAAGAGACCCAGTACTTC. Translation gives CASGGTQETQYF.